This is a list of T cell receptor beta chains from one sample in a study of beta chain features in type 1 diabetes. Sequencing used immunoSEQ multiplex PCR; TCRdb keeps in-frame clones, though not all of them. The table has 250,000 to 300,000 clones, roughly an eighth seen once. The sequenced sample was naive CD4+ T cells from blood. These receptor sequences come from a young man with type 1 diabetes. Both conserved end residues are part of each CDR3. D genes are given only for firm matches. Rows give clone size only sometimes, using once, few, many, or a class for an expanded clone.

v_gene	abundance	d_gene	j_gene	CDR3nt	CDR3aa
TRBV5-1	few	TRBD2	TRBJ2-7	TGCGCCAGCAGCTTGATGGGGGGGTTAAGTCACGAGCAGTACTTC	CASSLMGGLSHEQYF
TRBV11-1	.	TRBD2	TRBJ2-7	TGTGCCAGCAGGAGGACTAGCGGGGCTTACGAGCAGTACTTC	CASRRTSGAYEQYF
TRBV10-3	few	.	TRBJ2-5	TGTGCCATCAGTGAAGCCTCGGACAGCTCGTACCAAGAGACCCAGTACTTC	CAISEASDSSYQETQYF
TRBV19	few	TRBD2	TRBJ2-3	TGTGCCAGTAGTACCCCCACTAGCGGGAGCACAGATACGCAGTATTTT	CASSTPTSGSTDTQYF
TRBV7-9	few	.	TRBJ1-5	TGTGCCAGCAGCCTGCACCCTGGGGGGTTAAGCAATCAGCCCCAGCATTTT	CASSLHPGGLSNQPQHF
TRBV6-1	.	TRBD2	TRBJ2-7	TGTGCCTGCCGACTGCTAGCGGGAGACGGCGAGCAGTACTTC	CACRLLAGDGEQYF
TRBV28	.	TRBD2	TRBJ2-3	TGTGCCAGCAGCTGGAGCCCTAGCGGGTACACAGATACGCAGTATTTT	CASSWSPSGYTDTQYF
TRBV30	.	.	TRBJ1-1	TGTGCCTGGAGTGTACGGGAGAACACTGAAGCTTTCTTT	CAWSVRENTEAFF
TRBV27	few	TRBD1	TRBJ1-5	TGTGCCAGCAGTTTAACAGGGGGTCAGCCCCAGCATTTT	CASSLTGGQPQHF
TRBV19	.	.	TRBJ2-5	TGTGCCAGTAGTATAACCAACACCTGGGAGACCCAGTACTTC	CASSITNTWETQYF
TRBV28	.	TRBD2	TRBJ2-3	TGTGCCAGCAGTTTAGGGACTAGCTCTGGCACAGATACGCAGTATTTT	CASSLGTSSGTDTQYF
TRBV19	few	.	TRBJ2-7	TGTGCCAGTAGCCGGGGACTGGGGCTGGGGTACGAGCAGTACTTC	CASSRGLGLGYEQYF
TRBV5-4	.	TRBD1	TRBJ2-3	TGTGCCAGCAGTCGGACAGGGGGCGGCACAGATACGCAGTATTTT	CASSRTGGGTDTQYF
TRBV2	few	.	TRBJ1-2	TGTGCCAGCTCCCGGTCGCTGAACGATGGCTACACCTTC	CASSRSLNDGYTF
TRBV7-2	.	.	TRBJ1-5	TGTGCCAGCAGCTTCGTGGGCTGGCAGCCCCAGCATTTT	CASSFVGWQPQHF
TRBV7-2	.	TRBD2	TRBJ2-7	TGTGCCAGCAACCCCACTAGCGGCTACGAGCAGTACTTC	CASNPTSGYEQYF
TRBV7-2	.	.	TRBJ2-7	TGTGCCAGCAGCTTAGGACAGGTTCCCTACGAGCAGTACTTC	CASSLGQVPYEQYF
TRBV19	few	.	TRBJ2-4	TGTGCCAGTAGTGACAATATGTTTTTGGAAAACATTCAGTACTTC	CASSDNMFLENIQYF
TRBV9	few	TRBD2	TRBJ2-7	TGTGCCAGCAGCGTAGGGAGTGGGGACCAAGGGAGCGGGAAGTACTTC	CASSVGSGDQGSGKYF
TRBV7-8	few	TRBD2	TRBJ2-7	TGTGCCAGCAGCCCCGGACTAGCGGACTCCTACGAGCAGTACTTC	CASSPGLADSYEQYF
TRBV28	few	TRBD2	TRBJ2-2	TGTGCCAGCAGTTCCCAGAAGTGGGGGACTAGCGGGAGGGCCGGGGAGCTGTTTTTT	CASSSQKWGTSGRAGELFF
TRBV4-2	.	.	TRBJ2-7	TGTGCCAGCAGCCAAGCGACTACCTCCTACGAGCAGTACTTC	CASSQATTSYEQYF
TRBV7-3	few	.	TRBJ2-2	TGTGCCAGCAGCTTAGCGGGGAGCACCGGGGAGCTGTTTTTT	CASSLAGSTGELFF
TRBV4-3	.	.	TRBJ2-7	TGCGCCAGCAGCCAAGATATTCGACAGGAGCAGTACTTC	CASSQDIRQEQYF
TRBV7-6	.	.	TRBJ2-5	TGTGCCAGCAGCCTATACCAAGAGACCCAGTACTTC	CASSLYQETQYF
TRBV9	.	.	TRBJ1-1	TGTGCCAGCAGCGTAGGCCCAGGAAATGAAGCTTTCTTT	CASSVGPGNEAFF
TRBV7-9	.	.	TRBJ2-7	TGTGCCAGCAGCGGAGTAACCTACGAGCAGTACTTC	CASSGVTYEQYF